The entry that follows covers one T cell receptor (beta chain) sequence. This sample stems from a study of blood T cells in healthy people across ages. With 0 bases removed from V and 6 bases from J, the gap between germline ends came to 15 bases. This CDR3 has 16 residues. Germline-derived CDR1 and CDR2 are SGHRS and YFSETQ. Primers used in a second PCR of roughly 6 to 11 cycles were a sample-barcoded 5' primer and a J-beta primer mix. TCRdb used MiXCR to reprocess the 5' RACE reads, holding one entry per CDR3 protein. The data show fewer than 2,000,000 distinct CDR3 sequences, roughly 43% seen once. Peripheral blood samples of 9 to 10 milliliters were drawn from each donor.

Sequenced sample: blood. This sequence was found in a human donor in good health. The J gene is TRBJ2-2, the V gene TRBV5-1; D could derive from TRBD1 or TRBD2 (5 bases each). CDR3 residues: CASSLGGTSFSGELFF. In DNA, the CDR3 is TGCGCCAGCAGCTTGGGTGGGACCAGTTTTTCCGGGGAGCTGTTTTTT.